Following are 15 T cell receptor beta chains from one sample sequenced in a study of T cell responses to AZD1222 COVID-19 vaccine. TCRdb's copy holds only in-frame clones and misses some; the assay was immunoSEQ multiplex PCR. The sample yields tens of thousands of clones, roughly 84% seen once. The input for sequencing was peripheral blood, taken on day 0 of AZD1222 vaccination. Source of these receptors: an adult in good health.

The chain is built from TRBV21-1 and TRBJ1-5. TRBV21-1 is a pseudogene locus. The CDR3 consists of 15 residues. The CDR3 bases are TGTGCCAGCAGCGCGCTGTGGAGGGGCAATCAGCCCCAGCATTTT. This codes for CASSALWRGNQPQHF.

CDR3 amino acids: CASSQVSTGELFF. The DNA of the CDR3 is TGTGCCAGCAGCCAAGTGAGCACCGGGGAGCTGTTTTTT. The chain recombines TRBV4-2 with TRBJ2-2, with unresolved D. V dropped 1 base and J dropped 4 bases, with 4 bases sitting between them. CDR1 is LGHNA, CDR2 YNFKEQ, per germline. The CDR3 is 13 amino acids.

The gene calls are TRBV5-4 and TRBJ2-1, with a weak D call TRBD2 (7 bases). The CDR3 runs 16 residues. The germline V gene has CDR1 SGHNT and CDR2 YYREEE (reference sequence). Trimming pared 2 bases from V and 5 bases from J, leaving 17 bases between. CDR3 nucleotide sequence: TGTGCCAGCAGCTTATATCGGGGGGCCTACCACAATGAGCAGTTCTTC. Protein sequence: CASSLYRGAYHNEQFF.

V usage is TRBV5-8 and J usage is TRBJ1-4, with D unresolved. The germline V gene encodes CDR1 SGHTS and CDR2 YDEGEE. V was cut by 2 bases and J by 8 bases, with 4 bases left in between. The CDR3 is made up of 11 amino acids. The CDR3 is CASSFREKLFF. The CDR3 DNA reads as TGTGCCAGCAGCTTTCGGGAAAAACTGTTTTTT.

The chain uses TRBV4-1 and TRBJ1-6; TRBD1 might be the D (5 bases). This CDR3 is built from 15 residues. The germline V and J ends were trimmed by 3 bases and 9 bases, with 15 bases remaining between them. Germline CDR1 reads MGHRA; CDR2 reads YSYEKL. The CDR3 DNA sequence: TGCGCCAGCAGCCATCCGGGACCCCCGGTTTCACCCCTCCACTTT. This codes for CASSHPGPPVSPLHF.

This clone was seen once. This chain joins TRBV5-1 and TRBJ1-6, with D perhaps matching TRBD1 (5 bases). Germline-derived CDR1 and CDR2 are SGHRS and YFSETQ. This CDR3 region has 18 residues. V was cut by 4 bases and J by 9 bases, with 26 bases left in between. CDR3 bases: TGCGCCAGCAGCAGGGACCAGGGAGGGCCGACGGTTGGTTCACCCCTCCACTTT. Translating gives CASSRDQGGPTVGSPLHF.

This chain joins TRBV7-8 and TRBJ1-4, with 7 bases identical to TRBD1. J gave up 5 bases and V 1 base, and 4 bases lay outside the gene matches. This CDR3 is 15 amino acids long. The germline V gene encodes CDR1 SGHVS and CDR2 FQNEAQ. CDR3 region: CASSLGGTENEKLFF. The CDR3 DNA follows: TGTGCCAGCAGCTTAGGCGGGACAGAAAATGAAAAACTGTTTTTT.

This clone was observed a few times. This chain uses TRBV5-1 with TRBJ1-6, with D possibly matching TRBD1 (5 bases). Trimming stripped 7 bases from V and 8 bases from J, with 16 bases between. Germline CDR1 and CDR2: SGHRS and YFSETQ. The CDR3 sequence is 14 residues long. DNA of the CDR3: TGCGCCAGCCGGCCTACTACAGGTGATTCACCCCTCCACTTT. Translated, it gives CASRPTTGDSPLHF. Filled out from reference TRBV5-1 and TRBJ1-6, the complete variable domain reads KAGVTQTPRYLIKTRGQQVTLSCSPISGHRSVSWYQQTPGQGLQFLFEYFSETQRNKGNFPGRFSGRQFSNSRSEMNVSTLELGDSALYLCASRPTTGDSPLHFGNGTRLTVT.

The V and J genes are TRBV9 and TRBJ2-2; D assignment may be TRBD1 or TRBD2 (6 bases each). Germline V gene lookup returns CDR1 SGDLS and CDR2 YYNGEE. The CDR3 runs 15 residues. V was clipped by 5 bases and J by 0 bases, with 11 bases between them. As DNA, the CDR3 is TGTGCCAGCAGTTTCGGGGGCGCGAACACCGGGGAGCTGTTTTTT. Residues: CASSFGGANTGELFF. The entire variable domain, with the rest obtained from reference TRBV9 and TRBJ2-2, is as follows: DSGVTQTPKHLITATGQRVTLRCSPRSGDLSVYWYQQSLDQGLQFLIQYYNGEERAKGNILERFSAQQFPDLHSELNLSSLELGDSALYFCASSFGGANTGELFFGEGSRLTVL.

J is TRBJ2-7 and V is TRBV5-1, with D uncertain. Germline CDR1 SGHRS, CDR2 YFSETQ. The V end lost 0 bases, the J end lost 3 bases, and 19 bases lay between the germline ends. The CDR3 has 17 amino acids. DNA of the CDR3: TGCGCCAGCAGCTTGGGAATCGGTCGGGCGGCGAACTACGAGCAGTACTTC. Translated, it gives CASSLGIGRAANYEQYF.

This rearrangement joins TRBV14 to TRBJ2-5, with D hard to call. The ends were cut back, 4 bases at V and 5 bases at J, with 8 bases in the middle. The CDR3 consists of 12 residues. Germline CDR1 and CDR2: SGHDN and FVKESK. This CDR3 reads CASSRLWETQYF. The CDR3 region has the DNA TGTGCCAGCAGCCGGCTTTGGGAGACCCAGTACTTC. Full variable domain (missing parts from reference TRBV14 and TRBJ2-5): EAGVTQFPSHSVIEKGQTVTLRCDPISGHDNLYWYRRVMGKEIKFLLHFVKESKQDESGMPNNRFLAERTGGTYSTLKVQPAELEDSGVYFCASSRLWETQYFGPGTRLLVL.

The rearrangement links TRBV5-1 to TRBJ2-5, with D uncertain. The CDR3 extends over 14 amino acids. V lost 0 bases and J 2 bases, leaving 8 bases between the germline ends. Per germline, CDR1 SGHRS and CDR2 YFSETQ. This CDR3 reads CASSLAARQETQYF. DNA for the CDR3: TGCGCCAGCAGCTTGGCTGCGCGGCAAGAGACCCAGTACTTC.

J is TRBJ1-6 and V is TRBV28; D gene ambiguous. The CDR3 has 15 amino acids. The germline V and J ends were trimmed by 3 bases and 0 bases, with 6 bases remaining between them. In germline, CDR1 is MDHEN, CDR2 SYDVKM. CDR3 sequence (DNA): TGTGCCAGCAGTTTTTCGGGCTCCTATAATTCACCCCTCCACTTT. It codes for CASSFSGSYNSPLHF.

J is TRBJ1-3 and V is TRBV4-1; D call uncertain. The V and J ends lost 5 bases and 2 bases respectively, with 16 bases between them. Per germline, CDR1 MGHRA and CDR2 YSYEKL. The CDR3 is made up of 16 amino acids. As DNA, the CDR3 is TGCGCCAGCAGCTACACTCTGGTAGTCACTGGAAACACCATATATTTT. This sequence encodes CASSYTLVVTGNTIYF.

This sequence joins TRBV7-9 and TRBJ2-5; D unclear. Deletions cut 9 bases from V and 2 bases from J, with 16 bases between. Per the germline V gene, CDR1 is SEHNR and CDR2 is FQNEAQ (reference sequence). The CDR3 is 14 amino acids. The CDR3 region is CARLLSNGQETQYF. For the CDR3, the DNA is TGTGCCAGACTCCTTTCCAATGGACAAGAGACCCAGTACTTC.